Shown below are 25 T cell receptor beta chains from a single sample sequenced in a study of tissue T cells after allogeneic stem cell transplantation. TCRdb's table, derived via immunoSEQ multiplex PCR, lists solely in-frame clones and lacks some. Here the sample spans approximately 45,000 clones, around 70% being singletons. The sample taken for sequencing was sorted cells pooled from one or two spleens. The receptors come from a pool of C57BL/6 mice in good health.

Turning to this clone: The genes are named according to mouse. From the germline J gene comes the end of the CDR3, since the read stops 1 residue before it. This sequence joins TRBV12-1 and TRBJ2-2; 7 bases agree with TRBD1. Trimming took 4 bases from V and 2 from J; bases not matched to a gene: 3. This CDR3 comprises 14 residues. CDR1 and CDR2 (germline): SGHSN, HYEKVE. The sequenced part of the CDR3 DNA is TGTGCCAGCTCCCCGGGACAGAACACCGGGCAGCTCTAC. Translation gives CASSPGQNTGQLY. The full CDR3 protein is CASSPGQNTGQLYF. The full variable domain, in which reference TRBV12-1 and TRBJ2-2 provide the parts outside the CDR3, is DSGVVQSPRHIIKEKGGRSVLTCIPISGHSNVVWYQQTLGKELKFLIQHYEKVERDKGFLPSRFSVQQFDDYHSEMNMSALELEDSAMYFCASSPGQNTGQLYFGEGSKLTVL.

This clone turned up a few times. Germline and genes: mouse. The sequence runs out 1 residue before the end of the CDR3; the remainder is reconstructed from the germline J gene. This chain links TRBV14 with TRBJ2-7; the D is unclear. Germline V gives CDR1 SGHDT, CDR2 FRDEAV. The length of the CDR3 is 14 residues. The germline V and J ends were trimmed by 2 bases and 0 bases, with 9 bases remaining between them. CDR3 amino acids: CASSFRTYSYEQYF. The CDR3 bases that were read are TGTGCCAGCAGTTTTAGGACGTACTCCTATGAACAGTAC.

This clone was counted a few times. Gene names and germline refer to mouse. With the read ending 1 residue before the CDR3 end, the germline J gene is used to fill in that end. This chain links TRBV16 with TRBJ1-4; the match to TRBD1 covers 10 bases. The CDR3 spans 16 residues. The V gene end was trimmed by 5 bases and the J gene end by 3 bases; junction bases not matched to a gene: 6. Looked up from germline, CDR1 is SGHSA and CDR2 is FRNQAP. The CDR3 bases that were read are TGTGCAAGCAGCACCCCGGGACAGGGGCCCAACGAAAGATTATTT. Translated, it gives CASSTPGQGPNERLF. The whole CDR3 protein reads CASSTPGQGPNERLFF.

In regard to this clone: Here the gene names and germline are mouse. The CDR3 is cut off 1 residue early in the read; its end comes from the germline J gene. The chain has TRBV14 and TRBJ2-7, with TRBD2 matching 8 bases. Germline V lookup: CDR1 SGHDT, CDR2 FRDEAV. The CDR3 covers 12 residues. Trimming cost V 3 bases and J 7 bases; bases outside gene matches: 3. The part of the CDR3 DNA that was read is TGTGCCAGCAGTTCGGACTGGGAAGAACAGTAC. Residues: CASSSDWEEQY. The whole CDR3 region reads CASSSDWEEQYF.

Remarks on this clone: All gene names here are mouse names. The read ends 1 residue before the CDR3 terminus; that terminus is restored from the germline J gene. The chain is built from TRBV23 and TRBJ1-1; the DNA was not compared with TRBD1, the D call given in the table. The germline CDR1 and CDR2 sequences are KGHTA and FQNQQP. The CDR3 is 14 residues long. CDR3 residues: CSSSQDNANTEVFF. The CDR3 DNA, read in part, is TGCTCCAGCAGTCAAGACAATGCAAACACAGAAGTCTTC.

Concerning this clone: Genes and germline come from the mouse. Read data end 1 residue before the CDR3 end; the end is taken from the germline J gene. This chain links TRBV19 with TRBJ2-5, with D unclear. CDR1 is FNHDT, CDR2 SITEND, per germline (reference sequence). The CDR3 totals 13 residues. Between the trimmed V and J ends, which lost 1 base and 0 bases, there was a span of 3 bases. The CDR3 DNA, read in part, is TGTGCCAGCAGTATAAGGAACCAAGACACCCAGTAC. Translation gives CASSIRNQDTQY. The complete CDR3 protein is CASSIRNQDTQYF.

Worth noting for this clone: The genes are named according to mouse. The CDR3 is cut off 1 residue early in the read; its end comes from the germline J gene. The chain uses TRBV13-1 and TRBJ1-1, with 9 bases aligning to TRBD1. CDR3 length: 12 amino acids. The trim removed 3 bases at V and 7 bases at J, leaving 1 base unmatched. Looked up from germline, CDR1 is NSHNY and CDR2 is SYGAGN. Incomplete CDR3 DNA: TGTGCCAGCAGTGGGGGACAGGGAGAAGTCTTC. Its protein product is CASSGGQGEVF. The full CDR3 protein reads CASSGGQGEVFF.

A remark on this clone: Genes here carry mouse names. The read ends 1 residue shy of where the CDR3 ends; the end is completed using the germline J gene. The rearrangement uses TRBV1 and TRBJ2-1; 10 bases line up with TRBD2. V dropped 3 bases and J dropped 3; count of bases not matched to a gene: 2. CDR1 is NSQYPW, CDR2 LRSPGD, per germline (reference sequence). The CDR3 is 15 residues long. The part of the CDR3 DNA that was read is TGCACCTGCAGTGCCTGGGGGGGCGGCTATGCTGAGCAGTTC. Translation: CTCSAWGGGYAEQF. The CDR3 reads in full as CTCSAWGGGYAEQFF.

The count of this clone is one. Each gene name is a mouse one. The DNA ends 1 residue before the CDR3 does, and the rest of the CDR3 is filled in from the germline J gene. The V call is TRBV3, the J call TRBJ1-2; D gene unclear. Trimming cost V 2 bases and J 0 bases, with 7 bases left between them. This CDR3 contains 14 residues. Germline V gene data show CDR1 as SNHLY and CDR2 as FYNGKV (reference sequence). Partial CDR3 DNA: TGTGCCAGCAGCTTACAGCGGGCAAACTCCGACTACACC. Translating it yields CASSLQRANSDYT. The CDR3, in full, reads CASSLQRANSDYTF. Drawing the rest from reference TRBV3 and TRBJ1-2, the complete variable domain is GPKVLQIPSHQIIDMGQMVTLNCDPVSNHLYFYWYKQILGQQMEFLVNFYNGKVMEKSKLFKDQFSVERPDGSYFTLKIQPTALEDSAVYFCASSLQRANSDYTFGSGTRLLVI.

With regard to this clone: These gene names are mouse names. With the read ending 1 residue before the CDR3 end, the germline J gene is used to fill in that end. V gene TRBV13-1 combines with J gene TRBJ1-1; D remains unclear. Germline lookup yields CDR1 NSHNY and CDR2 SYGAGN. The V and J ends lost 6 bases and 0 bases respectively, with 12 bases between them. The length of the CDR3 is 14 residues. Incomplete CDR3 DNA: TGTGCCAGCAAAAACACCGGATCAAACACAGAAGTCTTC. Amino acid sequence: CASKNTGSNTEVF. The whole CDR3 protein reads CASKNTGSNTEVFF.

This clone was detected a few times. Genes here carry mouse names. The read finishes 1 residue shy of the CDR3 end, and the germline J gene is used to complete it. The chain carries TRBV1 and TRBJ2-7; 8 bases fit TRBD1. After removal of 3 bases from V and 6 bases from J, the junction contained 7 bases not matched to a gene. Germline V gene sequence: CDR1 NSQYPW, CDR2 LRSPGD (reference sequence). The CDR3 is 14 residues long. CDR3 DNA (partial): TGCACCTGCAGTGCTGGACAGGGAAGGGGTGAACAGTAC. This encodes CTCSAGQGRGEQY. The entire CDR3 protein reads CTCSAGQGRGEQYF.

About this clone itself: The genes and germline here are from mouse. The read terminates 1 residue before the CDR3 end, so the remaining end is supplied by the germline J gene. This chain joins TRBV23 and TRBJ2-5; TRBD1, the table's D call, lacks a check against the DNA. The germline gives CDR1 KGHTA, CDR2 FQNQQP. CDR3 length: 14 amino acids. The CDR3 spells CSSSQGTYQDTQYF. Partial CDR3 DNA: TGCTCCAGCAGTCAAGGGACATACCAAGACACCCAGTAC.

This clone was counted between two and nine times. The listed genes are named as in mouse. Coverage ceases 1 residue before the CDR3 finishes, and the germline J gene fills in the end. This chain joins TRBV5 and TRBJ2-7; D not certain. This CDR3 has 11 amino acids. Germline CDR1 and CDR2: LGHNA and YNLKQL (reference sequence). V shed 1 base and J shed 6 bases, with 4 bases lying between them. The sequenced part of the CDR3 DNA is TGTGCCAGCAGCCAAGGGGTTGAACAGTAC. It is translated as CASSQGVEQY. The whole CDR3 is CASSQGVEQYF.

About this clone itself: Each gene name is a mouse one. The missing CDR3 end, 1 residue past where the read stops, is filled in from the germline J gene. V is TRBV19 and J is TRBJ1-4; D is unclear. Germline CDR1 reads FNHDT; CDR2 reads SITEND (reference sequence). CDR3 length equals 12 residues. With 5 bases removed from V and 4 bases from J, the gap between germline ends came to 6 bases. CDR3 sequence: CASRDRNERLFF. The part of the CDR3 DNA that was read is TGTGCCAGCAGGGACCGCAACGAAAGATTATTT.

As to this clone: Gene and germline names: mouse. The read terminates 1 residue before the CDR3 end, so the remaining end is supplied by the germline J gene. The chain joins TRBV5 to TRBJ1-4, with D uncertain. The CDR3 spans 14 residues. Between the trimmed V and J ends, which lost 0 bases and 3 bases, there was a span of 5 bases. From germline, CDR1 is LGHNA and CDR2 YNLKQL (reference sequence). Partial CDR3 DNA: TGTGCCAGCAGCCAAGAGGGGACCAACGAAAGATTATTT. Translation gives CASSQEGTNERLF. The CDR3 reads in full as CASSQEGTNERLFF.

Comments on this clone: Gene names refer to mouse genes. The observed sequence ends 1 residue before the CDR3 terminus, with the missing tail filled in from the germline J gene. The sample contains more than one DNA sequence encoding this CDR3. This chain connects TRBV13-1 to TRBJ2-4, with TRBD2 matching over 7 bases. J lost 2 bases, V lost 3 bases, and 6 bases had no gene match. The CDR3 spans 15 residues. CDR1 and CDR2 from the germline V gene are NSHNY and SYGAGN. CDR3 DNA (partial): TGTGCCAGCAGTGTGGGGCTGGGGGTTCAAAACACCTTGTAC. Its protein is CASSVGLGVQNTLY. The full CDR3 protein is CASSVGLGVQNTLYF.

This clone came up a few times. Genes here carry mouse names. The read finishes 1 residue shy of the CDR3 end, and the germline J gene is used to complete it. The chain joins TRBV16 to TRBJ1-3; D unclear. The V end was cut by 6 bases, the J end by 0 bases, with 6 bases between. The CDR3 length is 13 residues. The V gene's germline CDR1 is SGHSA and CDR2 FRNQAP. The CDR3 loop is CASREGSGNTLYF. CDR3 DNA, as far as it was read: TGTGCAAGCAGGGAGGGTTCTGGAAATACGCTCTAT.

This clone has only a few counts. Mouse germline and gene names are used. The CDR3 protein is CASSLVAEQFF. CDR3 DNA (partial): TGTGCAAGCAGCTTGGTTGCTGAGCAGTTC. V and J are TRBV16 and TRBJ2-1; D is unresolved. Read data end 1 residue before the CDR3 end; the end is taken from the germline J gene. The CDR3 totals 11 residues. Looked up from germline, CDR1 is SGHSA and CDR2 is FRNQAP. Deletions cut 3 bases from V and 6 bases from J, with 3 bases between. The entire variable domain, with the rest obtained from reference TRBV16 and TRBJ2-1, is as follows: NAGVIQTPRHKVTGKGQEATLWCEPISGHSAVFWYRQTIVQGLEFLTYFRNQAPIDDSGMPKERFSAQMPNQSHSTLKIQSTQPQDSAVYLCASSLVAEQFFGPGTRLTVL.

This clone was counted only a few times. Gene names are mouse gene names. The missing CDR3 end, 1 residue past where the read stops, is filled in from the germline J gene. This chain connects TRBV12-1 to TRBJ1-4; a weak D match, TRBD1 (5 bases). The CDR3 has 15 amino acids. The germline CDR1 and CDR2 sequences are SGHSN and HYEKVE. Trimming pared 1 base from V and 0 bases from J, leaving 8 bases between. The CDR3 loop is CASSLGTVSNERLFF. CDR3 DNA (partial): TGTGCCAGCTCTCTTGGGACGGTTTCCAACGAAAGATTATTT.

Of note for this clone: The gene symbols are mouse symbols. The sequenced fragment ends 1 residue before the CDR3 boundary, so the rest is inferred from the germline J gene. The V call is TRBV12-1, the J call TRBJ2-4; D not resolved. This CDR3 region has 12 residues. Trimming left V 0 bases short and J 2 bases short, with 2 bases between. Germline V gene data show CDR1 as SGHSN and CDR2 as HYEKVE. This CDR3 is CASSLYQNTLYF. Partial CDR3 DNA: TGTGCCAGCTCTCTCTATCAAAACACCTTGTAC.

About this clone itself: These gene names are mouse names. The read terminates 1 residue before the CDR3 end, so the remaining end is supplied by the germline J gene. The chain couples TRBV15 to TRBJ2-5; a weak D match, TRBD1 (6 bases). Looked up from germline, CDR1 is SGHND and CDR2 is FRSKSL. The CDR3 is 14 amino acids. Deletions cut 6 bases from V and 4 bases from J, with 14 bases between. This CDR3 is CASRYREDKDTQYF. CDR3 DNA (partial): TGTGCCAGCAGATACAGGGAGGATAAAGACACCCAGTAC.

Remarks on this clone: Mouse gene names and germline throughout. From the germline J gene comes the end of the CDR3, since the read stops 1 residue before it. The gene calls are TRBV20 and TRBJ2-5, with TRBD2 matching 11 bases. Trimming removed 1 base from V and 0 bases from J; junction bases left unmatched: 3. This CDR3 region has 16 residues. The germline CDR1 and CDR2 sequences are GFQATS and STVNSAI. The CDR3 DNA, read in part, is TGTGGTGCTAGGGGGGACTGGGGGCGTAACCAAGACACCCAGTAC. This encodes CGARGDWGRNQDTQY. From start to end, the CDR3 is CGARGDWGRNQDTQYF.

Concerning this clone itself: The germline and genes are mouse ones. The read comes to an end 1 residue before the CDR3 does, leaving the germline J gene to fill in the end. V is TRBV4 and J is TRBJ2-4; D ambiguous. The germline CDR1 and CDR2 sequences are LGHDT and YNNKQL (reference sequence). CDR3 size: 14 residues. V was trimmed by 6 bases and J by 0 bases, leaving 10 bases between them. The CDR3 spells CASSPTPSQNTLYF. The covered CDR3 bases are TGTGCCAGCAGTCCAACGCCTAGTCAAAACACCTTGTAC.

This clone has more than one count but fewer than ten. Gene names and germline refer to mouse. The read halts 1 residue ahead of the CDR3 end, with the missing end drawn from the germline J gene. J is TRBJ2-1 and V is TRBV15, with 11 bases aligning to TRBD2. The CDR3 consists of 16 residues. J lost 3 bases, V lost 5 bases, and 6 bases had no gene match. CDR1 and CDR2 (germline): SGHND, FRSKSL. The CDR3 region is CASSPLGGLPYAEQFF. The part of the CDR3 DNA that was read is TGTGCCAGCAGTCCACTGGGGGGGCTCCCCTATGCTGAGCAGTTC.

Details on this clone: Each gene name is a mouse one. The CDR3 end is not reached by the read, which stops 1 residue before it; the germline J gene fills it in. The gene calls are TRBV31 and TRBJ1-4; 7 nucleotides line up with TRBD1. The ends lost 0 bases at V and 4 bases at J; junction bases unmatched: 5. Germline V gives CDR1 GKSSPN, CDR2 SITVG. The CDR3 runs to 15 residues. CDR3 sequence: CAWSLVQGDNERLFF. CDR3 bases read: TGTGCCTGGAGTCTAGTCCAGGGGGACAACGAAAGATTATTT.